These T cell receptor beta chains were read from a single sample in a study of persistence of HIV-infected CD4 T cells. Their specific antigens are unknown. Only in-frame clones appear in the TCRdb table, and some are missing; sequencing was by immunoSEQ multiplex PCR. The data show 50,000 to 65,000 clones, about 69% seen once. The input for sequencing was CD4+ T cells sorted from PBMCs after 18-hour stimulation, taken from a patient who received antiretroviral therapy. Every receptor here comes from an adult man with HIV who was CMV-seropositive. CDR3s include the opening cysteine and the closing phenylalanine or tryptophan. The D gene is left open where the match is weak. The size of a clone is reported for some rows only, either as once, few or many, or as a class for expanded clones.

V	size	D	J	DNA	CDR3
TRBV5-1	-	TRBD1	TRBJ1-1	TGCGCCAGCAGCTTGGGGACAGGCCTGGGAGAAGCTTTCTTT	CASSLGTGLGEAFF
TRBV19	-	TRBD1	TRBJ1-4	TGTGCCAGTAGTACTCCCAGGGGGGTTGGTGAAAAACTGTTTTTT	CASSTPRGVGEKLFF
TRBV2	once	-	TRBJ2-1	TGTGCCAGCACCTCGAGAGGGAGTGAGCAGTTCTTC	CASTSRGSEQFF
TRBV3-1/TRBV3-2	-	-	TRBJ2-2	TGTGCCAGCAGCCGGGAGGTCACCGGGGAGCTGTTTTTT	CASSREVTGELFF
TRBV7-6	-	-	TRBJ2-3	TGTGCCAGCAGCTTAAGGGGAGTGGGCACAGATACGCAGTATTTT	CASSLRGVGTDTQYF
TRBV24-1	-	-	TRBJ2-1	TGTGCCACCAGTGACCCGGGACTGAGCTCCTACAATGAGCAGTTCTTC	CATSDPGLSSYNEQFF
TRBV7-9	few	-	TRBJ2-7	TGTGCCAGCAGCTCTGGTCCCTTCTCCTACGAGCAGTACTTC	CASSSGPFSYEQYF
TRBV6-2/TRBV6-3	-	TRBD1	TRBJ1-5	TGTGCCAGCAGTTACGGGACAGGTAACGCTAAGGGCAATCAGCCCCAGCATTTT	CASSYGTGNAKGNQPQHF
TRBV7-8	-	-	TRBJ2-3	TGTGCCAGCTCGGGTCCCGCTAGCACAGATACGCAGTATTTT	CASSGPASTDTQYF
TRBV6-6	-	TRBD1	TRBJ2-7	TGTGCCAGCAGTGCGGGACAGGGGAACACCTACGAGCAGTACTTC	CASSAGQGNTYEQYF
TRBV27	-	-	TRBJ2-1	TGTGCCAGCAGCTGGGGACACCAGAATGAGCAGTTCTTC	CASSWGHQNEQFF
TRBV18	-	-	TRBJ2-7	TGTGCCAGCTCACCAACGAGACTTGCTCCCTACGAGCAGTACTTC	CASSPTRLAPYEQYF
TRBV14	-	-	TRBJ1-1	TGTGCCAGCAGCCAAGAGCTGAACACTGAAGCTTTCTTT	CASSQELNTEAFF
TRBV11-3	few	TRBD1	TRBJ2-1	TGTGCCAGCAGCGCAGGGACAGGGGGGATCAATGAGCAGTTCTTC	CASSAGTGGINEQFF
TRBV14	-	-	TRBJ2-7	TGTGCCAGCAGCCAAGATCGGTTAGGCGGGTTACAGCAGTACTTC	CASSQDRLGGLQQYF
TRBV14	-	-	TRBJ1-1	TGTGCCAGCAGCCACACCCCCTATCAGGGGACGACTGAAGCTTTCTTT	CASSHTPYQGTTEAFF
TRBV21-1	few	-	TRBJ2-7	TGTGCCAGCAGCAAAATGAAGGGACAACTAGCGGGGGGGCGGAATTACGAGCAGTACTTC	CASSKMKGQLAGGRNYEQYF
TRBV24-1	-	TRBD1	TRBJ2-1	TGTGCCACCAGTGATTACAGGGGGAATGAGCAGTTCTTC	CATSDYRGNEQFF
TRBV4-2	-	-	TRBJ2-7	TGTGCCAGCAGCGCGACAGCTGACTACGAGCAGTACTTC	CASSATADYEQYF
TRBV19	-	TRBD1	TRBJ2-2	TGTGCCACCTTCGATGCAGGGGGAACCGGGGAGCTGTTTTTT	CATFDAGGTGELFF
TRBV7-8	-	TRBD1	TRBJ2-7	TGTGCCAGCAGCTCCCGGACAGGAGCCTTCTACGAGCAGTACTTC	CASSSRTGAFYEQYF
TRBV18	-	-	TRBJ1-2	TGTGCCAGCTCACCGAACAGCGTATCTAACTATGGCTACACCTTC	CASSPNSVSNYGYTF
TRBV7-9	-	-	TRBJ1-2	TGTGCCAGCAGCTTAGATTGGCCGGAGGATGGCTACACCTTC	CASSLDWPEDGYTF
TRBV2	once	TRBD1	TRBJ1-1	TGTGCCAGCGGACAGGGGGAAGCTTTCTTT	CASGQGEAFF
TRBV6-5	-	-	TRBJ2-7	TGTGCCAGCACGAGAGACAGGAGCGGCTACGAGCAGTACTTC	CASTRDRSGYEQYF
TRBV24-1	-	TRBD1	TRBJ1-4	TGTGCCACCAGTGAACCGACAGGGGACTCTGAAAAACTGTTTTTT	CATSEPTGDSEKLFF
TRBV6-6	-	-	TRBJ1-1	TGTGCCAGCAGCCTTAAACAGACCGCTAACACTGAAGCTTTCTTT	CASSLKQTANTEAFF
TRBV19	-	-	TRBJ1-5	TGTGCCAGTAGGGACAGTGGGAATCAGCCCCAGCATTTT	CASRDSGNQPQHF
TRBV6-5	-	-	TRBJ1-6	TGTGCCAGCAGTTACTCGTCAGATAATTCACCCCTCCACTTT	CASSYSSDNSPLHF
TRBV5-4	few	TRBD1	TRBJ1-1	TGTGCCAGCAGCTTGAGGGACAGGGGACTGGGGACTGAAGCTTTCTTT	CASSLRDRGLGTEAFF
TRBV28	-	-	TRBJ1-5	TGTGCCAGCAGTGTAACCAGGGGACTGGGCAATCAGCCCCAGCATTTT	CASSVTRGLGNQPQHF
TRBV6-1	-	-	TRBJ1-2	TGTGCCAGCAGTGAAGCGCTGAGAGGGGGAGGAGGCTACACCTTC	CASSEALRGGGGYTF
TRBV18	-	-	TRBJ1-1	TGTGCCAGCTCACCACCGTCACGGGCGGCTTTCTTT	CASSPPSRAAFF
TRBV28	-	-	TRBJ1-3	TGTGCCAGCAGTTCCTACAGGGATCACTCTGGAAACACCATATATTTT	CASSSYRDHSGNTIYF
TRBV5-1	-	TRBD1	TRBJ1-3	TGCGCCAGCAGCCAAGTTCCCGACAGGGCTGGAAACACCATATATTTT	CASSQVPDRAGNTIYF
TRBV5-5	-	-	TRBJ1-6	TGTGCCAGCAGCTTGGGTCATTCTGAGGCACCCCTCCACTTT	CASSLGHSEAPLHF
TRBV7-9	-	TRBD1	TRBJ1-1	TGTGCCAGCAGCCCTGGGACAGGGCCGGGGACTGAAGCTTTCTTT	CASSPGTGPGTEAFF
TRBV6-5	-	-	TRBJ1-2	TGTGCCAGCAGTTACTCGATGCAGGGACTTCAGGATGGCTACACCTTC	CASSYSMQGLQDGYTF
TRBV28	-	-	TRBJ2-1	TGTGCCAGCAGCTATTATAGCTCCTACAATGAGCAGTTCTTC	CASSYYSSYNEQFF
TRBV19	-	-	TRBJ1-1	TGTGCCAGTGGGGGCCAGATGAACACTGAAGCTTTCTTT	CASGGQMNTEAFF
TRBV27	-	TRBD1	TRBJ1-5	TGTGCCAGCAGTCCGCGGACAGGGGGCAACAATCAGCCCCAGCATTTT	CASSPRTGGNNQPQHF
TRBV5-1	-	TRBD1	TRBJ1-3	TGCGCCAGCAGCCAGACAGGGACTGGAAACACCATATATTTT	CASSQTGTGNTIYF
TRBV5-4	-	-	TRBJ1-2	TGTGCCAGCAGCTTGGCCAGGGAAGAAGGCTACACCTTC	CASSLAREEGYTF
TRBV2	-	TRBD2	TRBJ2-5	TGTGCCAGCAGTGAGGAGCTAGCGGCCCTCAGGAGGGAGACCCAGTACTTC	CASSEELAALRRETQYF
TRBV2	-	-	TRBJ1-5	TGTGCCAGCACAGGAGAAAAAGGCAATCAGCCCCAGCATTTT	CASTGEKGNQPQHF
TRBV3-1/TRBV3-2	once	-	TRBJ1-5	TGTGCCAGCAGCCAAGATCTGGGGGGTCAGCCCCAGCATTTT	CASSQDLGGQPQHF
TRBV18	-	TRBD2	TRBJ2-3	TGTGCCAGCTCACCGCAGGGACTAGCGGCAGATACGCAGTATTTT	CASSPQGLAADTQYF
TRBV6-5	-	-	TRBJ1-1	TGTGCCAGCAGCCTAGACGGACCAAGGGCTTTCTTT	CASSLDGPRAFF
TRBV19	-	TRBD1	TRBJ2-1	TGTGCCAGTAATAGGGGACGCCAACAGGGGAATGAGCAGTTCTTC	CASNRGRQQGNEQFF
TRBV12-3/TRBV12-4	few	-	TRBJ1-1	TGTGCCAGCAGTTCAACAGGGAACACTGAAGCTTTCTTT	CASSSTGNTEAFF
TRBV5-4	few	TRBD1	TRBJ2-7	TGTGCCAGCAGCTCGACTGGGACAGTAAGCTCCTACGAGCAGTACTTC	CASSSTGTVSSYEQYF
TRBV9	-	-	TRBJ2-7	TGTGCCAGCAGCGTTGGTGGGGACGCCATAGGGTACGAGCAGTACTTC	CASSVGGDAIGYEQYF
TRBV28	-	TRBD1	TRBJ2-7	TGTGCCAGCAGTCTAGTACCGGGACAGAGATTGCCTTCCTACGAGCAGTACTTC	CASSLVPGQRLPSYEQYF
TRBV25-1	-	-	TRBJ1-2	TGTGCCAGCAGTGCGGGGGGCTATGGCTACACCTTC	CASSAGGYGYTF
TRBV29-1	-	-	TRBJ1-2	TGCAGCGTTGGCAGTACTAACTATGGCTACACCTTC	CSVGSTNYGYTF